The rows below give T cell receptor beta chains drawn from one sample of a study of high-grade serous ovarian cancer treatment subgroups. TCRdb's table, derived via immunoSEQ multiplex PCR, lists solely in-frame clones and lacks some. The data contain approximately 4,000 clones, about three quarters of them singletons. The sequenced sample was tumor tissue. These receptors were collected from a human donor with high-grade serous ovarian cancer. Each CDR3 is given with its conserved first and last residue. The D gene is left open where the match is weak. Not all rows give a size; the values are once, few, many and, for expanded clones, a class.

cdr3_nt: TGTGCTAGTCGCCTGACCCGGGACAGGGGACACTCTGGAAACACCATATATTTT; cdr3_aa: CASRLTRDRGHSGNTIYF; j_call: TRBJ1-3; v_call: TRBV12-5; clone_size: NA; d_call: TRBD1
cdr3_nt: TGTGCCAGCAGGTGGGGTAGGGACGAGCAGTACTTC; cdr3_aa: CASRWGRDEQYF; j_call: TRBJ2-7; v_call: TRBV2; clone_size: few; d_call: NA
cdr3_nt: TGTGCCAGCACAATGGCGGGGGGTCGGTCCGGGGAGCTGTTTTTT; cdr3_aa: CASTMAGGRSGELFF; j_call: TRBJ2-2; v_call: TRBV7-9; clone_size: few; d_call: TRBD2
cdr3_nt: TGTGCCAGCAGTGAAAGCCTTCCAGATACGCAGTATTTT; cdr3_aa: CASSESLPDTQYF; j_call: TRBJ2-3; v_call: TRBV2; clone_size: NA; d_call: NA
cdr3_nt: TGTGCCAGCAGCGTAGGCCAAACAGAGTGGAACACTGAAGCTTTCTTT; cdr3_aa: CASSVGQTEWNTEAFF; j_call: TRBJ1-1; v_call: TRBV9; clone_size: NA; d_call: NA
cdr3_nt: TGTGCCAGCAGCCGTGCAGGGGATAGCAATCAGCCCCAGCATTTT; cdr3_aa: CASSRAGDSNQPQHF; j_call: TRBJ1-5; v_call: TRBV21-1; clone_size: NA; d_call: NA
cdr3_nt: TGCAGCGTGGACGGGGGGGCGGGAGATACGCAGTATTTT; cdr3_aa: CSVDGGAGDTQYF; j_call: TRBJ2-3; v_call: TRBV29-1; clone_size: NA; d_call: TRBD2
cdr3_nt: TGCGCCAGCAGTGAGTTGTGGACAGACAGCACCGGGGAGCTGTTTTTT; cdr3_aa: CASSELWTDSTGELFF; j_call: TRBJ2-2; v_call: TRBV10-1; clone_size: NA; d_call: NA
cdr3_nt: TGTGCCAGCACCCGGGATTTCTATAATTCACCCCTCCACTTT; cdr3_aa: CASTRDFYNSPLHF; j_call: TRBJ1-6; v_call: TRBV6-5; clone_size: few; d_call: NA
cdr3_nt: TGTGCCAGCAGCACTTTGGACAGGTTGGTTGTAGCTTTCTTT; cdr3_aa: CASSTLDRLVVAFF; j_call: TRBJ1-1; v_call: TRBV5-4; clone_size: NA; d_call: TRBD1
cdr3_nt: TGTGCCAGCAGCACTCCACCTTGGTCTAGGCCGGACACTGAAGCTTTCTTT; cdr3_aa: CASSTPPWSRPDTEAFF; j_call: TRBJ1-1; v_call: TRBV21-1; clone_size: once; d_call: NA
cdr3_nt: TGTGCCAGCTCCCCGTCATCTAGATCAACTAATGAAAAACTGTTTTTT; cdr3_aa: CASSPSSRSTNEKLFF; j_call: TRBJ1-4; v_call: TRBV18; clone_size: NA; d_call: NA
cdr3_nt: TGTGCCAGCAGTTTATGGGCGAACACTGAAGCTTTCTTT; cdr3_aa: CASSLWANTEAFF; j_call: TRBJ1-1; v_call: TRBV27; clone_size: NA; d_call: NA
cdr3_nt: TGTGCCAGCAGCTTGGTCGTAGCCGGCGAGCAGTACTTC; cdr3_aa: CASSLVVAGEQYF; j_call: TRBJ2-7; v_call: TRBV5-4; clone_size: NA; d_call: NA
cdr3_nt: TGCGCCAGCAGCTTGGGACAGTACTACGAGCAGTACTTC; cdr3_aa: CASSLGQYYEQYF; j_call: TRBJ2-7; v_call: TRBV5-1; clone_size: NA; d_call: NA
cdr3_nt: TGTGCCAGCAGCTTAGTTTCGGGGAGTGAGCAGTTCTTC; cdr3_aa: CASSLVSGSEQFF; j_call: TRBJ2-1; v_call: TRBV7-6; clone_size: few; d_call: NA
cdr3_nt: TGCGCCAGCAGCTTTGACCCCGAACTGACGGGGGACAAAAACATTCAGTACTTC; cdr3_aa: CASSFDPELTGDKNIQYF; j_call: TRBJ2-4; v_call: TRBV5-1; clone_size: few; d_call: NA
cdr3_nt: TGTGCCAGCAGTTGGCTGGGGACCCAGAACACTGAAGCTTTCTTT; cdr3_aa: CASSWLGTQNTEAFF; j_call: TRBJ1-1; v_call: TRBV28; clone_size: NA; d_call: NA
cdr3_nt: TGTGCCAGCAGCCTCTTTTCGGCGACTGAAGCTTTCTTT; cdr3_aa: CASSLFSATEAFF; j_call: TRBJ1-1; v_call: TRBV5-4; clone_size: NA; d_call: NA
cdr3_nt: TGTGCCAGCGGGGATCCTCTCGGGAGCAATGAGCAGTTCTTC; cdr3_aa: CASGDPLGSNEQFF; j_call: TRBJ2-1; v_call: TRBV6-6; clone_size: NA; d_call: NA
cdr3_nt: TGTGCCAGCAGCCAATATGCAGTAACGGGCCCCAATTCAGATACGCAGTATTTT; cdr3_aa: CASSQYAVTGPNSDTQYF; j_call: TRBJ2-3; v_call: TRBV14; clone_size: NA; d_call: NA
cdr3_nt: TGTGCCAGCAGTGCAACCCGGGCTAACCTGGGGGAGCAGTACTTC; cdr3_aa: CASSATRANLGEQYF; j_call: TRBJ2-7; v_call: TRBV6-1; clone_size: once; d_call: NA
cdr3_nt: TGTGCCAGCAGCTCACCCGCGGCAGCGGGGATTTACGAGCAGTACTTC; cdr3_aa: CASSSPAAAGIYEQYF; j_call: TRBJ2-7; v_call: TRBV7-3; clone_size: few; d_call: TRBD2
cdr3_nt: TGTGCCAGCAAACCCGGAGGACTCTATGGCTACACCTTC; cdr3_aa: CASKPGGLYGYTF; j_call: TRBJ1-2; v_call: TRBV27; clone_size: NA; d_call: NA
cdr3_nt: TGCAGCGTTGAAGGACAGTACTATGGCTACACCTTC; cdr3_aa: CSVEGQYYGYTF; j_call: TRBJ1-2; v_call: TRBV29-1; clone_size: medium-sized; d_call: NA
cdr3_nt: TGTGCCAGCAGTTACTCGCCTTGGAACACTGAAGCTTTCTTT; cdr3_aa: CASSYSPWNTEAFF; j_call: TRBJ1-1; v_call: TRBV6-5; clone_size: NA; d_call: NA
cdr3_nt: TGTGCCAGCAGCAAAGACAGGGGGGGAGGGTACGAGCAGTACTTC; cdr3_aa: CASSKDRGGGYEQYF; j_call: TRBJ2-7; v_call: TRBV21-1; clone_size: NA; d_call: NA
cdr3_nt: TGTGCCAGAAGCTTACGGGACAGGGTTGGTTACGAGCAGTACTTC; cdr3_aa: CARSLRDRVGYEQYF; j_call: TRBJ2-7; v_call: TRBV5-3; clone_size: NA; d_call: TRBD1
cdr3_nt: TGTGCCAGCAGCAACGGACTAGCGGGGGGTAAAGAGACCCAGTACTTC; cdr3_aa: CASSNGLAGGKETQYF; j_call: TRBJ2-5; v_call: TRBV7-8; clone_size: NA; d_call: TRBD2
cdr3_nt: TGTGCCAGTAGTATAAGCTCAGGATTTGAGCAGTTCTTC; cdr3_aa: CASSISSGFEQFF; j_call: TRBJ2-1; v_call: TRBV19; clone_size: NA; d_call: NA
cdr3_nt: TGTGCCAGCAGCTTAGATGTGGGGCTGTTGCCCTACGAGCAGTACTTC; cdr3_aa: CASSLDVGLLPYEQYF; j_call: TRBJ2-7; v_call: TRBV11-2; clone_size: NA; d_call: NA
cdr3_nt: TGTGCCAGCAGCCAGGGGGGCCTAGGGGAGACCCAGTACTTC; cdr3_aa: CASSQGGLGETQYF; j_call: TRBJ2-5; v_call: TRBV7-3; clone_size: NA; d_call: NA
cdr3_nt: TGTGCCAGCAGTGAAGGTAGCGGGGGGGCCCAGTACTTC; cdr3_aa: CASSEGSGGAQYF; j_call: TRBJ2-5; v_call: TRBV2; clone_size: NA; d_call: TRBD2
cdr3_nt: TGCAGTGCCCTACCTTTGGATACGCAGTATTTT; cdr3_aa: CSALPLDTQYF; j_call: TRBJ2-3; v_call: TRBV20-1; clone_size: NA; d_call: NA
cdr3_nt: TGTGCCAGCAGCCAAACCCCCCACGCCACAGGGGGTAATTCACCCCTCCACTTT; cdr3_aa: CASSQTPHATGGNSPLHF; j_call: TRBJ1-6; v_call: TRBV28; clone_size: NA; d_call: TRBD1
cdr3_nt: TGTGCCAGCAGCTTAGTGGGACTAGCGGCCTACGAGCAGTACTTC; cdr3_aa: CASSLVGLAAYEQYF; j_call: TRBJ2-7; v_call: TRBV7-2; clone_size: NA; d_call: TRBD2
cdr3_nt: TGTGCCAGCAGCCTAGGGATGAACACTGAAGCTTTCTTT; cdr3_aa: CASSLGMNTEAFF; j_call: TRBJ1-1; v_call: TRBV7-8; clone_size: NA; d_call: NA
cdr3_nt: TGTGCCACCAGCAGAGAATCGGCGACCACCCTGAACACTGAAGCTTTCTTT; cdr3_aa: CATSRESATTLNTEAFF; j_call: TRBJ1-1; v_call: TRBV15; clone_size: NA; d_call: NA
cdr3_nt: TGTGCCAGTAAGGTTGCGGGGGGTTCCTACAATGAGCAGTTCTTC; cdr3_aa: CASKVAGGSYNEQFF; j_call: TRBJ2-1; v_call: TRBV19; clone_size: NA; d_call: TRBD2
cdr3_nt: TGTGCCAGCAGCCCGAGACTGACCGGGGAGCTGTTTTTT; cdr3_aa: CASSPRLTGELFF; j_call: TRBJ2-2; v_call: TRBV7-9; clone_size: NA; d_call: NA